This TCR beta chain emerged from a study of graft-versus-host responses after intestinal transplantation. Clones were read by immunoSEQ multiplex PCR, and TCRdb kept only the in-frame ones, dropping some. There are 98,000 or so clones in the sample; more than 70% occur only once, and around 1.4% lies in the top ten. Germline lookup yields CDR1 MNHNS and CDR2 SASEGT. Between the trimmed V and J ends, which lost 2 bases and 0 bases, there was a span of 10 bases. The length of the CDR3 is 15 residues. The starting material was PBMCs, obtained 255 days after intestinal transplant. This clonotype was obtained from a human patient who received an intestinal transplant, so some T cells may come from the graft donor. V and J are TRBV6-1 and TRBJ1-1, with a possible D match to TRBD1 (5 bases). In DNA, the CDR3 is TGTGCCAGCAGTGAACAGCTGGGACTGAACACTGAAGCTTTCTTT. Amino acids: CASSEQLGLNTEAFF.